A selection of T cell receptor beta chains follows, all from one sample in a study of PD-1 blockade in classical Hodgkin lymphoma. Produced via immunoSEQ multiplex PCR; TCRdb's table is partial and in-frame only. Among about 110,000 clones listed, about 88% were seen once. Sequences were derived from peripheral blood mononuclear cells (PBMCs), sampled before the second cycle of nivolumab. These receptors all stem from a human donor with classical Hodgkin lymphoma. Both conserved end residues are part of each CDR3. D genes are given only for firm matches. Clone size, where shown, is once, few, many, or a class for clones that have expanded.

cdr3_aa,cdr3_nt,clone_size,v_call,d_call,j_call
CAWSAGYEQYF,TGTGCCTGGAGTGCGGGGTACGAGCAGTACTTC,-,TRBV30,-,TRBJ2-7
CASSSRGEGGNEKLFF,TGTGCCAGCAGCTCCCGGGGAGAGGGGGGGAATGAAAAACTGTTTTTT,-,TRBV7-2,-,TRBJ1-4
CASYPSGRNQETQYF,TGTGCCAGCTACCCATCGGGCAGGAACCAAGAGACCCAGTACTTC,-,TRBV6-5,-,TRBJ2-5
CASSQEAGKYGYTF,TGCGCCAGCAGCCAAGAGGCAGGGAAATATGGCTACACCTTC,-,TRBV4-1,-,TRBJ1-2
CAVQIGPGGYGYTF,TGTGCCGTGCAGATCGGGCCCGGGGGGTATGGCTACACCTTC,-,TRBV30,-,TRBJ1-2
CAGGRETYEQYF,TGTGCGGGGGGGAGGGAGACCTACGAGCAGTACTTC,-,TRBV2,TRBD2,TRBJ2-7
CASSPQWGAAIYGYTF,TGTGCCAGCAGCCCACAGTGGGGGGCTGCGATCTATGGCTACACCTTC,-,TRBV11-2,-,TRBJ1-2
CASSEVVFSETQYF,TGCGCCAGCAGTGAGGTCGTGTTTTCGGAGACCCAGTACTTC,-,TRBV10-2,-,TRBJ2-5
CASSLLAGTYNEQFF,TGTGCCAGCAGTCTTTTAGCGGGGACTTACAATGAGCAGTTCTTC,-,TRBV6-6,TRBD2,TRBJ2-1
CASSDGGSRTYEQYF,TGTGCCAGCAGCGATGGCGGGAGCCGTACCTACGAGCAGTACTTC,-,TRBV6-1,TRBD2,TRBJ2-7
CASSQELGQKTQYF,TGTGCCAGCAGCCAAGAACTAGGCCAAAAGACCCAGTACTTC,-,TRBV4-2,-,TRBJ2-5
CASSPLGRGLYF,TGCGCCAGCAGCCCCCTGGGTAGGGGACTATATTTT,-,TRBV5-1,-,TRBJ1-3
CASSSYSQGYGYTF,TGTGCCAGCAGTTCCTACAGCCAGGGCTATGGCTACACCTTC,once,TRBV5-4,-,TRBJ1-2
CAISTGKGQPQHF,TGTGCCATCAGCACAGGGAAAGGTCAGCCCCAGCATTTT,-,TRBV10-3,-,TRBJ1-5
CAWHRDNTEAFF,TGTGCCTGGCATAGGGACAACACTGAAGCTTTCTTT,-,TRBV30,-,TRBJ1-1
CASHLEIAGVGNQPQHF,TGTGCCAGCCATTTGGAGATAGCGGGGGTGGGCAATCAGCCCCAGCATTTT,-,TRBV28,-,TRBJ1-5
CASSLGRRAQPQHF,TGTGCCAGCAGCTTGGGCAGGAGAGCTCAGCCCCAGCATTTT,-,TRBV5-6,-,TRBJ1-5
CAISEPLAGPDTQYF,TGTGCCATCAGTGAGCCATTAGCGGGACCAGATACGCAGTATTTT,-,TRBV10-3,TRBD2,TRBJ2-3
CASSRTSGREETQYF,TGTGCCAGCAGCAGGACTAGCGGGAGGGAGGAGACCCAGTACTTC,-,TRBV7-2,TRBD2,TRBJ2-5
CASSLSGTDQQFF,TGTGCCAGCAGCTTGTCAGGCACGGACCAGCAGTTCTTC,-,TRBV5-6,-,TRBJ2-1